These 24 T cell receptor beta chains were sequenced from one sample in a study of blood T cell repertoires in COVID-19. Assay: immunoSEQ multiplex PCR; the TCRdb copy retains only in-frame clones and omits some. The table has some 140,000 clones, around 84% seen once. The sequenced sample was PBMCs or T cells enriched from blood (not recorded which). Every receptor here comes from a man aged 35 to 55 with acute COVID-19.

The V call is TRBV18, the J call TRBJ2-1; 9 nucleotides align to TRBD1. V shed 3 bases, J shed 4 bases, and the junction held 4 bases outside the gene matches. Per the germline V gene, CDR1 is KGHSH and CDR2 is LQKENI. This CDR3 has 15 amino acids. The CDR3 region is CASSPRGQGYNEQFF. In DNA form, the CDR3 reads TGTGCCAGCTCACCTCGGGGACAGGGATACAATGAGCAGTTCTTC.

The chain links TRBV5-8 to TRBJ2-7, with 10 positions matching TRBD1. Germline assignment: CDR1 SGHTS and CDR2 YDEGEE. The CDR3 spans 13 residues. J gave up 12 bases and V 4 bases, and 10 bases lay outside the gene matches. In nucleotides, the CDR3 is TGTGCCAGCAGCCGGGGACAGGGGTCGGGTTGGTACTTC. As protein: CASSRGQGSGWYF.

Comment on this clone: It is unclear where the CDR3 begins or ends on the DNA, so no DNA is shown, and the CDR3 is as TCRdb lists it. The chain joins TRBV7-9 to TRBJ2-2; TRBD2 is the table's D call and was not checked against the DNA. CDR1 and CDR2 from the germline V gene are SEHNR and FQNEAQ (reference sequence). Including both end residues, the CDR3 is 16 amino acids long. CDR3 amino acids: CASSSSGLAGTGELFF.

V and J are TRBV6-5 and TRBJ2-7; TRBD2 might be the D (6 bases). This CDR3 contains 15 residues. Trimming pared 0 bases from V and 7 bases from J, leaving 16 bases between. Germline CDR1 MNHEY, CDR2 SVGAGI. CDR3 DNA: TGTGCCAGCAGTTACTCGCGGGGATCTCTGTGGGAGCAGTACTTC. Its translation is CASSYSRGSLWEQYF.

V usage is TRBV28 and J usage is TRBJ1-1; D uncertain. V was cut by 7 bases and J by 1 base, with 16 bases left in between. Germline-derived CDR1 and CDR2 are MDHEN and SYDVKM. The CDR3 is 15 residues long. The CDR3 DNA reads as TGTGCCAGCACCCCAGGAGGGCCGCCGAACACTGAAGCTTTCTTT. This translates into CASTPGGPPNTEAFF.

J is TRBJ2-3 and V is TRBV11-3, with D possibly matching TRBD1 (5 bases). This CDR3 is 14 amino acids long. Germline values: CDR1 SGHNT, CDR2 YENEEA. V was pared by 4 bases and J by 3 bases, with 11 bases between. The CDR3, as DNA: TGTGCCAGCAGCTCCCTCAGGGTGACAGATACGCAGTATTTT. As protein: CASSSLRVTDTQYF.

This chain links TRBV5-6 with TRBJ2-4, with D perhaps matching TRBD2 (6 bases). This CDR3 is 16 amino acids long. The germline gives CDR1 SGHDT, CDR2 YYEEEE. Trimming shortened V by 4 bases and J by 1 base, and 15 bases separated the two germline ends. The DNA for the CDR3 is TGTGCCAGCAGCCCATCGGGGGTGAGGGCCAAAAACATTCAGTACTTC. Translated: CASSPSGVRAKNIQYF.

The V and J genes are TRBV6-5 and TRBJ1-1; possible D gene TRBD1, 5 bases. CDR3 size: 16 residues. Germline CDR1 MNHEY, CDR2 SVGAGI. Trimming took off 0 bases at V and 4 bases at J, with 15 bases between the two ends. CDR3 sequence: CASSYSMGIGGTEAFF. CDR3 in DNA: TGTGCCAGCAGTTACTCGATGGGGATCGGGGGCACTGAAGCTTTCTTT.

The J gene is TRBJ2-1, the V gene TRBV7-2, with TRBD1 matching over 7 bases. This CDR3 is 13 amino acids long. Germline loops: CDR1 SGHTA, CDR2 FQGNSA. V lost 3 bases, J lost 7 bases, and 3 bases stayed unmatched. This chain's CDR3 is CASSLDRQNEQFF. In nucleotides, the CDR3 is TGTGCCAGCAGCTTGGACAGGCAGAATGAGCAGTTCTTC.

The CDR3 is CASSLTSGGFKQFF. The CDR3 nucleotides are TGTGCCAGCAGTTTAACTAGCGGGGGTTTTAAGCAGTTCTTC. The chain joins TRBV27 to TRBJ2-1; the match to TRBD2 covers 11 bases. Unmatched junction bases numbered 5, after V lost 2 bases and J lost 11 bases. CDR3 size: 14 residues. Per the germline V gene, CDR1 is MNHEY and CDR2 is SMNVEV (reference sequence).

DNA for the CDR3: TGTGCCAGCAGTCCCTGGACAGGGGGGGAGGAGACCCAGTACTTC. This translates into CASSPWTGGEETQYF. The chain has TRBV27 and TRBJ2-5; 10 positions match TRBD1. Germline V lookup: CDR1 MNHEY, CDR2 SMNVEV (reference sequence). This CDR3 comprises 15 residues. The ends lost 5 bases at V and 5 bases at J; junction bases unmatched: 8.

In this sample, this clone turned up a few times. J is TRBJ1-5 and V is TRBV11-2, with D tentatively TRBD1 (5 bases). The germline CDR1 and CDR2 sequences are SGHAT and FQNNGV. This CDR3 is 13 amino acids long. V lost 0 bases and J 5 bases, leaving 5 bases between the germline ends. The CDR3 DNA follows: TGTGCCAGCAGCTTAGAAGGGGATCAGCCCCAGCATTTT. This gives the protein CASSLEGDQPQHF.

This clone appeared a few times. CDR3 sequence reads: CASSLTGSGDYEQYF. In nucleotides, the CDR3 is TGTGCCAGCAGCTTAACGGGTAGCGGGGACTACGAGCAGTACTTC. V gene TRBV7-3 combines with J gene TRBJ2-7; 8 nucleotides align to TRBD2. Germline V gene lookup returns CDR1 SGHTA and CDR2 FQGTGA. The V gene end was trimmed by 0 bases and the J gene end by 3 bases; junction bases not matched to a gene: 4. The length of the CDR3 is 15 residues.

The CDR3 DNA is TGTGCCAGCAGTTCCGGGACTACTGAGCAGTTCTTC. As protein: CASSSGTTEQFF. The chain is built from TRBV12-3 or TRBV12-4 and TRBJ2-1, with TRBD2 matching 7 bases. The CDR3 extends over 12 amino acids. V lost 4 bases, J lost 9 bases, and 3 bases stayed unmatched.

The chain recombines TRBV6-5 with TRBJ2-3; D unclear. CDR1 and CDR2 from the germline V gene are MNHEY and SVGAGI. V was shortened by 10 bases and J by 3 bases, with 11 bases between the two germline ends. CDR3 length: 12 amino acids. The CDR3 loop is CATQLSTDTQYF. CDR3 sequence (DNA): TGTGCCACCCAATTGAGTACAGATACGCAGTATTTT.

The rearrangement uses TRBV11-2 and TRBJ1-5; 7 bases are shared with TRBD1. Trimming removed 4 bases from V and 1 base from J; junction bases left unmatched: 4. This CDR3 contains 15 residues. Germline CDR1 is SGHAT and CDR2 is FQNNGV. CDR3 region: CASSSSGQSNQPQHF. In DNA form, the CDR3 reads TGTGCCAGCAGCTCCTCGGGACAGAGCAATCAGCCCCAGCATTTT.

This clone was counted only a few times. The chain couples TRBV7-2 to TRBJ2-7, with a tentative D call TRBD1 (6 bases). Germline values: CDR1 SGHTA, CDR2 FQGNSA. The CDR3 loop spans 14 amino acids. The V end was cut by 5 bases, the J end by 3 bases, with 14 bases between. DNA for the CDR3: TGTGCCAGCAGCCCACAGGGCGCGGACTACGAGCAGTACTTC. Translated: CASSPQGADYEQYF.

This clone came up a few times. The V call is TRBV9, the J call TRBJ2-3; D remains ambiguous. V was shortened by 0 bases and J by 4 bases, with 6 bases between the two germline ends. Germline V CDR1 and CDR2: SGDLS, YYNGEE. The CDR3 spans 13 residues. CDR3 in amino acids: CASSVVRADTQYF. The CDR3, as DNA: TGTGCCAGCAGCGTAGTCCGGGCAGATACGCAGTATTTT. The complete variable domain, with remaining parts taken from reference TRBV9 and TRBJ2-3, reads DSGVTQTPKHLITATGQRVTLRCSPRSGDLSVYWYQQSLDQGLQFLIQYYNGEERAKGNILERFSAQQFPDLHSELNLSSLELGDSALYFCASSVVRADTQYFGPGTRLTVL.

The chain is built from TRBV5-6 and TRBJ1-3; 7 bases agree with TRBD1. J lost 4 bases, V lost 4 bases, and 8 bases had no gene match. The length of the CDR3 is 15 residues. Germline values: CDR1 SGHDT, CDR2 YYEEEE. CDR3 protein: CASSKTGEAGNTIYF. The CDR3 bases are TGTGCCAGCAGCAAAACAGGGGAGGCCGGAAACACCATATATTTT. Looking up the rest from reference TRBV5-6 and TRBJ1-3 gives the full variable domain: DAGVTQSPTHLIKTRGQQVTLRCSPKSGHDTVSWYQQALGQGPQFIFQYYEEEERQRGNFPDRFSGHQFPNYSSELNVNALLLGDSALYLCASSKTGEAGNTIYFGEGSWLTVV.

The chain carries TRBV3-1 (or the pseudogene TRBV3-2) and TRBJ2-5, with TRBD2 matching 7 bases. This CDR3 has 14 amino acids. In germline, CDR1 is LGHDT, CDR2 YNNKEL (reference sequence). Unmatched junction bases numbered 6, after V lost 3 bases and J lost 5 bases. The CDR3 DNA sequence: TGTGCCAGCAGCCACCAGTCCGGGGGGGAGACCCAGTACTTC. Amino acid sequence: CASSHQSGGETQYF.

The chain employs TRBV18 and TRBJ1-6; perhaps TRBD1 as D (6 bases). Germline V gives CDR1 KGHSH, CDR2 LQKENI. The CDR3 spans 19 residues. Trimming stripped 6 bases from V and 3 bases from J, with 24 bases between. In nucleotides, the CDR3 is TGTGCCAGCTCGCCGACAGGTACCTATAAAGATCTCTATAATTCACCCCTCCACTTT. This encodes CASSPTGTYKDLYNSPLHF.

CDR3 sequence reads: CASSPSVTDTQYF. DNA for the CDR3: TGTGCCAGCTCACCCAGCGTCACAGATACGCAGTATTTT. The genes are TRBV18 and TRBJ2-3; D not resolved. The CDR3 totals 13 residues. V was pared by 3 bases and J by 2 bases, with 6 bases between. CDR1 and CDR2 (germline): KGHSH, LQKENI.

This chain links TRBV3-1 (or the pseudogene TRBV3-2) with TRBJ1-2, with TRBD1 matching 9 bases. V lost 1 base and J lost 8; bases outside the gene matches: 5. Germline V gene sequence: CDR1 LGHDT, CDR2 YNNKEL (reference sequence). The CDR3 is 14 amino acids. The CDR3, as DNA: TGTGCCAGCAGCCAAGCCGGGACAGGGAACGGCTACACCTTC. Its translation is CASSQAGTGNGYTF.

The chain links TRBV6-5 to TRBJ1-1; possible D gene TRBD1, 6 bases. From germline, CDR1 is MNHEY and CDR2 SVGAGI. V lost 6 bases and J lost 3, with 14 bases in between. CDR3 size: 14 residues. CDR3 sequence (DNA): TGTGCCAGCAGCCAACAGGGTCCTGACACTGAAGCTTTCTTT. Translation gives CASSQQGPDTEAFF.